Listed here are 28 T cell receptor beta chains from one sample, sequenced in a study of shared clonotypes between healthy human individuals. Naive CD8 cells comprised CD45RO-negative, CCR7-positively selected cells, excluding terminally differentiated effector memory CD45RA+ cells. The protocol was immunoSEQ multiplex PCR, while the TCRdb copy is restricted to in-frame clones and leaves out a portion. This sample has some 2 million clones, with approximately 94% found just once. Sample: naive CD8+ T cells sorted from blood. The receptor source for this set is a young man in good health.

The chain uses TRBV27 and TRBJ2-1, with 8 bases identical to TRBD1. From germline, CDR1 is MNHEY and CDR2 SMNVEV (reference sequence). J lost 6 bases, V lost 6 bases, and 7 bases had no gene match. The CDR3 totals 14 residues. DNA of the CDR3: TGTGCCAGCAGCGACAGGGGTGAGCGCAATGAGCAGTTCTTC. It encodes CASSDRGERNEQFF.

The chain is built from TRBV10-1 and TRBJ2-1; D ambiguous. The V gene's germline CDR1 is WNHNN and CDR2 SYGVQD (reference sequence). V lost 3 bases and J 2 bases, leaving 14 bases between the germline ends. The CDR3 has 16 residues. The CDR3 bases are TGCGCCAGCAGTGAAGTTTTAGGCCCGCCCTACAATGAGCAGTTCTTC. As protein: CASSEVLGPPYNEQFF.

This clone was seen a single time. The chain carries TRBV27 and TRBJ2-7; D perhaps matches TRBD1 (6 bases). The V gene's germline CDR1 is MNHEY and CDR2 SMNVEV (reference sequence). The CDR3 loop spans 15 amino acids. The germline V and J ends were trimmed by 6 bases and 3 bases, with 18 bases remaining between them. CDR3 nucleotides: TGTGCCAGCAGCCCCACAGGGACGCTGAACTACGAGCAGTACTTC. It encodes CASSPTGTLNYEQYF.

The chain is built from TRBV5-4 and TRBJ1-6; D remains ambiguous. Germline V lookup: CDR1 SGHNT, CDR2 YYREEE (reference sequence). Trimming pared 0 bases from V and 8 bases from J, leaving 3 bases between. This CDR3 region has 12 residues. As DNA, the CDR3 is TGTGCCAGCAGCTTGGCCGATTCACCCCTCCACTTT. It codes for CASSLADSPLHF.

The rearrangement links TRBV7-3 to TRBJ2-1, with 9 bases lining up with TRBD2. Germline assignment: CDR1 SGHTA and CDR2 FQGTGA. This CDR3 is 16 amino acids long. After removal of 5 bases from V and 0 bases from J, the junction contained 5 bases not matched to a gene. The DNA of the CDR3 is TGTGCCAGCAGCCTAAAACTAGCGGGCTCCTACAATGAGCAGTTCTTC. Translating it yields CASSLKLAGSYNEQFF.

The V and J genes are TRBV4-1 and TRBJ2-7; no clear D gene. Germline loops: CDR1 MGHRA, CDR2 YSYEKL. V lost 2 bases and J lost 6, with 14 bases in between. The CDR3 spans 14 residues. The CDR3 spells CASSQTPSMGEQYF. The CDR3 DNA reads TGCGCCAGCAGCCAAACCCCCTCGATGGGCGAGCAGTACTTC.

This chain connects TRBV27 to TRBJ2-3, with 10 bases lining up with TRBD2. After removal of 5 bases from V and 1 base from J, the junction contained 9 bases not matched to a gene. Germline CDR1 reads MNHEY; CDR2 reads SMNVEV (reference sequence). This CDR3 contains 17 residues. CDR3 in DNA: TGTGCCAGCAGTCCCGACCCGGGGACTAGCGGCACAGATACGCAGTATTTT. This gives the protein CASSPDPGTSGTDTQYF.

This rearrangement joins TRBV4-1 to TRBJ1-1; TRBD1 is a possible D gene (6 bases). The V end was cut by 2 bases, the J end by 2 bases, with 15 bases between. This CDR3 is 16 amino acids long. Germline V CDR1 and CDR2: MGHRA, YSYEKL. The CDR3 protein is CASSQNPTGSNTEAFF. As DNA, the CDR3 is TGCGCCAGCAGCCAAAATCCAACAGGGTCCAACACTGAAGCTTTCTTT.

The V and J genes are TRBV2 and TRBJ2-7; 7 nucleotides match TRBD1. V lost 0 bases, J lost 6 bases, and 5 bases stayed unmatched. The germline V gene has CDR1 SNHLY and CDR2 FYNNEI. This CDR3 is built from 14 residues. The chain's CDR3 is CASSEASRGIEQYF. In nucleotides, the CDR3 is TGTGCCAGCAGTGAAGCAAGCAGGGGGATCGAGCAGTACTTC.

The V call is TRBV9, the J call TRBJ1-1, with D perhaps matching TRBD1 (6 bases). The V gene's germline CDR1 is SGDLS and CDR2 YYNGEE. V shed 3 bases and J shed 3 bases, with 18 bases lying between them. The CDR3 consists of 16 residues. The CDR3 DNA follows: TGTGCCAGCAGCGAAACAGGGTTCTGGGAGGACACTGAAGCTTTCTTT. Its translation is CASSETGFWEDTEAFF.

As concerns this clone: The same CDR3 arises from other DNA sequences in this sample as well. The rearrangement joins TRBV5-4 to TRBJ2-5, with D perhaps TRBD1 (6 bases). The CDR3 runs to 14 residues. V lost 2 bases and J lost 2, with 10 bases in between. CDR1 is SGHNT and CDR2 is YYREEE in the germline V gene (reference sequence). Written as DNA, the CDR3 is TGTGCCAGCAGCTTAAGGACAGCACAAGAGACCCAGTACTTC. It translates to CASSLRTAQETQYF.

This rearrangement joins TRBV6-6 to TRBJ1-5, with D perhaps TRBD1 (5 bases). This CDR3 comprises 11 residues. The V end lost 5 bases, the J end lost 8 bases, and 7 bases lay between the germline ends. Germline values: CDR1 MNHNY, CDR2 SVGAGI (reference sequence). CDR3 bases: TGTGCCAGCAGTCTCAGGGAGCCCCAGCATTTT. Translating it yields CASSLREPQHF.

This chain uses TRBV4-3 with TRBJ1-6, with 7 bases aligning to TRBD1. This CDR3 is built from 15 residues. Germline V lookup: CDR1 LGHNA, CDR2 YSLEER. The junction had 8 bases not matched to a gene; V was cut back by 4 bases and J by 8 bases. CDR3 sequence reads: CASSRLRTGDSPLHF. In nucleotides, the CDR3 is TGCGCCAGCAGCCGGCTCCGCACAGGGGATTCACCCCTCCACTTT.

On this clone: At the DNA level, this CDR3 is encoded by other sequences in the same sample as well. The chain joins TRBV5-6 to TRBJ2-7; 10 bases fit TRBD1. The CDR3 is 13 amino acids. The V gene's germline CDR1 is SGHDT and CDR2 YYEEEE. With V trimmed by 3 bases and J by 7 bases, 4 bases remained unmatched. The CDR3 here is CASSWTGGGEQYF. CDR3 nucleotides: TGTGCCAGCAGCTGGACAGGGGGAGGTGAGCAGTACTTC.

The chain employs TRBV29-1 and TRBJ1-2; weak D call: TRBD1 (5 bases). V lost 7 bases, J lost 3 bases, and 27 bases lay in between. The CDR3 is made up of 17 amino acids. Germline values: CDR1 SQVTM, CDR2 ANQGSEA. The CDR3 spells CSALLIPGAESDYGYTF. In nucleotides, the CDR3 is TGCAGCGCTCTTCTCATCCCCGGGGCAGAGTCTGACTATGGCTACACCTTC.

The chain recombines TRBV7-9 with TRBJ2-6, with 7 bases fitting TRBD1. There are 15 residues in the CDR3. Trimming at V came to 7 bases and at J to 1 base, leaving 4 bases not matched to a gene. Germline CDR1 is SEHNR and CDR2 is FQNEAQ (reference sequence). The CDR3 loop is CASKQGVSGANVLTF. The CDR3 DNA sequence: TGTGCCAGCAAGCAGGGGGTATCTGGGGCCAACGTCCTGACTTTC.

Note on this clone: Within the sample, other DNA sequences also encode this same CDR3. The chain recombines TRBV19 with TRBJ2-1; 10 bases are shared with TRBD2. V lost 8 bases and J lost 2; bases outside the gene matches: 3. Germline V gene lookup returns CDR1 LNHDA and CDR2 SQIVND (reference sequence). The CDR3 has 14 residues. CDR3 sequence (DNA): TGTGCCAGTTCTACTAGCGGGACCTACAATGAGCAGTTCTTC. Its translation is CASSTSGTYNEQFF.

V usage is TRBV4-3 and J usage is TRBJ2-7, with 7 bases identical to TRBD2. There are 16 residues in the CDR3. The germline CDR1 and CDR2 sequences are LGHNA and YSLEER. V gave up 0 bases and J gave up 7 bases; unmatched junction bases: 12. The CDR3: CASSQESAGNGEEQYF. CDR3 coding DNA: TGCGCCAGCAGCCAAGAATCAGCGGGGAATGGGGAAGAGCAGTACTTC.

This chain connects TRBV9 to TRBJ2-3; D unclear. The length of the CDR3 is 14 residues. Germline loops: CDR1 SGDLS, CDR2 YYNGEE. Trimming took off 4 bases at V and 0 bases at J, with 9 bases between the two ends. The CDR3 reads CASSLGPSTDTQYF. CDR3 nucleotides: TGTGCCAGCAGCCTAGGGCCCAGCACAGATACGCAGTATTTT.

Worth noting for this clone: Different DNA sequences within this sample yield the same CDR3. The rearrangement links TRBV11-2 to TRBJ2-7; TRBD1 might be the D (5 bases). V lost 2 bases and J lost 3, with 8 bases in between. Looked up from germline, CDR1 is SGHAT and CDR2 is FQNNGV. This CDR3 is 13 amino acids long. The CDR3 DNA reads TGTGCCAGCAGCTTAAGGCAGGGCTACGAGCAGTACTTC. Protein product: CASSLRQGYEQYF.

Comments on this clone: This same CDR3 is encoded by further DNA sequences in the sample. The chain joins TRBV27 to TRBJ2-7, with D possibly being TRBD1 (8 bases). The CDR3 has 14 residues. Between the trimmed V and J ends, which lost 3 bases and 4 bases, there was a span of 13 bases. Germline V CDR1 and CDR2: MNHEY, SMNVEV (reference sequence). This CDR3 reads CASSLTGEGYEQYF. The DNA for the CDR3 is TGTGCCAGCAGTTTGACAGGGGAGGGATACGAGCAGTACTTC.

The CDR3 sequence: CASNPSGGPGEQYF. CDR3 in DNA: TGTGCCAGCAACCCTAGCGGGGGGCCGGGCGAGCAGTACTTC. The chain is built from TRBV9 and TRBJ2-7; 11 bases agree with TRBD2. Looked up from germline, CDR1 is SGDLS and CDR2 is YYNGEE. V lost 6 bases and J lost 6; bases outside the gene matches: 8. The CDR3 is 14 amino acids. The full variable domain, with the rest looked up from reference TRBV9 and TRBJ2-7, is DSGVTQTPKHLITATGQRVTLRCSPRSGDLSVYWYQQSLDQGLQFLIQYYNGEERAKGNILERFSAQQFPDLHSELNLSSLELGDSALYFCASNPSGGPGEQYFGPGTRLTVT.

As regards this clone: One end of the junction does not line up with germline, which may come from a read error. The chain employs TRBV6-6 and TRBJ1-5; 8 positions match TRBD1. This CDR3 has 16 residues. Germline lookup yields CDR1 MNHNY and CDR2 SVGAGI (reference sequence). As DNA, the CDR3 is TGTGCCAGCAGTTACTCTACAGGGGGAAGGGATCAACCCCAGCATTTT. This codes for CASSYSTGGRDQPQHF.

The CDR3 coding sequence is TGTGCCAGCGCGCAGGGGGACTACGAGCAGTACTTC. Translation gives CASAQGDYEQYF. The V gene is TRBV7-9, the J gene TRBJ2-7; the match to TRBD1 covers 7 bases. The V and J ends lost 8 bases and 3 bases, in that order; junction bases with no gene match: 4. This CDR3 is 12 amino acids long. Germline V gene sequence: CDR1 SEHNR, CDR2 FQNEAQ (reference sequence).

On this clone: Other DNA sequences from this sample encode an identical CDR3 as well. The V call is TRBV9, the J call TRBJ2-3, with TRBD2 matching 10 bases. The germline V gene has CDR1 SGDLS and CDR2 YYNGEE. The CDR3 extends over 15 amino acids. The J segment lost 1 base and the V segment lost 1 base, leaving 0 bases of the junction unmatched. Here the CDR3 reads CASSVLAGGTDTQYF. The CDR3 DNA sequence: TGTGCCAGCAGCGTACTAGCGGGGGGCACAGATACGCAGTATTTT.

With regard to this clone: This clone may be a read error of a much larger clone one base away. This sample also contains other DNA sequences that code for the same CDR3. This chain links TRBV27 with TRBJ2-7; 9 bases map to TRBD1. The V gene end was trimmed by 4 bases and the J gene end by 4 bases; junction bases not matched to a gene: 2. Germline lookup yields CDR1 MNHEY and CDR2 SMNVEV (reference sequence). The CDR3 is 13 amino acids. Here the CDR3 reads CASSYGQGYEQYF. CDR3 in DNA: TGTGCCAGCAGTTACGGACAGGGGTACGAGCAGTACTTC.

The chain links TRBV29-1 to TRBJ2-5; D may be TRBD1 (5 bases). The CDR3 covers 13 residues. Trimming stripped 6 bases from V and 4 bases from J, with 15 bases between. The V gene's germline CDR1 is SQVTM and CDR2 ANQGSEA. The CDR3 is CSVTGQAPETQYF. The CDR3 DNA reads TGCAGCGTAACAGGTCAGGCTCCAGAGACCCAGTACTTC.

The chain couples TRBV11-3 to TRBJ2-5; D not certain. The CDR3 has 15 residues. Germline assignment: CDR1 SGHNT and CDR2 YENEEA. V lost 0 bases, J lost 2 bases, and 10 bases lay in between. CDR3 in DNA: TGTGCCAGCAGCTTAGATCGAAAGTGGCAAGAGACCCAGTACTTC. Protein: CASSLDRKWQETQYF.